One and the same sample provided the 18 T cell receptor beta chains below, sequenced in a study of tumor and adjacent non-tumor tissue in lung cancer. This sample's RNA came from whole unsorted tissue. The library came from three nested PCR rounds adapted from ARM-PCR protocols. TCRdb reprocessed the multiplex PCR reads with MiXCR, giving one entry per CDR3 protein. This table holds under 250,000 distinct CDR3 sequences, around 70% found once. Sequencing used lung tumor tissue. The source of these receptors is a man between 60 and 75 years old with non-small cell lung cancer.

To note about this clonotype: A junction end diverges from the germline sequence, so it may reflect a read error. The chain recombines TRBV4-3 with TRBJ1-2, with D perhaps TRBD1 (5 bases). From germline, CDR1 is LGHNA and CDR2 YSLEER. The CDR3 loop spans 17 amino acids. In nucleotides, the CDR3 is TGTGCCAGCAGCCAAGAGGGACGGGGTTCATCGGACTATAGCTACACCTTC. Protein: CASSQEGRGSSDYSYTF.

A remark on this clonotype: Relative to the germline gene, one junction end is altered; a read error may explain this. The chain has TRBV24-1 and TRBJ2-1; 8 bases line up with TRBD1. CDR1 and CDR2 (germline): KGHDR, SFDVKD. CDR3 length: 13 amino acids. The CDR3: CATSDRTGFEVIF. In DNA, the CDR3 is TGTGCCACCAGTGACCGGACAGGGTTTGAAGTAATCTTC.

This sequence joins TRBV6-1 and TRBJ1-1; D is ambiguous. The V gene's germline CDR1 is MNHNS and CDR2 SASEGT. Trimming stripped 2 bases from V and 8 bases from J, with 12 bases between. The CDR3 totals 13 residues. The CDR3 reads CASSEHPENEAFF. The CDR3 coding sequence is TGTGCCAGCAGTGAACATCCGGAGAACGAAGCTTTCTTT.

Comments on this clonotype: Being one base from a much bigger clone, this may be a read error. This chain links TRBV6-1 with TRBJ1-1; D is perhaps TRBD1 (6 bases). The germline CDR1 and CDR2 sequences are MNHNS and SASEGT. CDR3 length: 13 amino acids. CDR3 residues: CAGSPRGATEAFF. For the CDR3, the DNA is TGTGCCGGCAGTCCCAGGGGTGCCACTGAAGCTTTCTTT.

Details on this clonotype: Compared with germline, one end of the junction differs, possibly owing to a read error. CDR3 protein: CSARGGPGDTESFF. The CDR3 bases are TGCAGTGCTAGGGGGGGCCCCGGGGACACTGAATCTTTCTTT. J is TRBJ1-1 and V is TRBV20-1; tentative D call: TRBD1 (6 bases). Per the germline V gene, CDR1 is DFQATT and CDR2 is SNEGSKA (reference sequence). The CDR3 contains 14 residues.

Of note for this clonotype: At one of its ends the junction is not consistent with the germline gene, which may arise from a read error. The rearrangement joins TRBV20-1 to TRBJ2-1; D uncertain. The CDR3 consists of 14 residues. Germline assignment: CDR1 DFQATT and CDR2 SNEGSKA (reference sequence). The CDR3 DNA is TGCAGTGCTAGATGGTGGAAGGAATACAATGAGCAGTCCTTC. This encodes CSARWWKEYNEQSF.

About this clonotype itself: One base away lies a much larger clone, so this may be a sequencing read error. The V and J genes are TRBV13 and TRBJ2-3; maybe TRBD2 (6 bases). There are 15 residues in the CDR3. Looked up from germline, CDR1 is PRHDT and CDR2 is FYEKMQ (reference sequence). The CDR3 DNA reads TGTGACAGCAGCCGCCTGGGGGGTGGCACAGATACGCAGTATTTT. Translated, it gives CDSSRLGGGTDTQYF.

In regard to this clonotype: With a much larger clone just one base away, this may be a read error. The chain couples TRBV28 to TRBJ2-1; 12 bases match TRBD2. This CDR3 is built from 12 residues. Germline V CDR1 and CDR2: MDHEN, SYDVKM. The CDR3 DNA is TGTGTCAGCAGCATGGGACTAGCGGGCCAGTTCTTC. It codes for CVSSMGLAGQFF.

The rearrangement joins TRBV5-4 to TRBJ2-3; TRBD2 aligns across 10 bases. Trimming took 0 bases from V and 0 from J; bases not matched to a gene: 1. The CDR3 runs 16 residues. Germline CDR1 SGHNT, CDR2 YYREEE (reference sequence). The CDR3 DNA sequence: TGTGCCAGCAGCTTGGGGGGACTAGCGAGCACAGATACGCAGTATTTT. Translating gives CASSLGGLASTDTQYF.

Written as DNA, the CDR3 is TGCGCCAGCAGCTTGGTAGGGGGGGACACTGAAGCTTTCTTT. It specifies CASSLVGGDTEAFF. This chain uses TRBV5-1 with TRBJ1-1, with D maybe TRBD1 (6 bases). The CDR3 covers 14 residues. The V gene's germline CDR1 is SGHRS and CDR2 YFSETQ. V was cut by 0 bases and J by 3 bases, with 9 bases left in between.

Only a few counts were recorded for this clonotype. The gene calls are TRBV5-1 and TRBJ2-5; the match to TRBD2 covers 11 bases. V lost 3 bases and J lost 8; bases outside the gene matches: 6. CDR1 is SGHRS, CDR2 YFSETQ, per germline. The CDR3 is made up of 14 amino acids. CDR3 DNA: TGCGCCAGCAGCTGGGGGACTAGCGGAGCCACCCAGTACTTC. It encodes CASSWGTSGATQYF.

This clonotype has at least ten counts. CDR3 nucleotide sequence: TGTGCCAGCAGTTTAGGTGGTTCACCCCTCCACTTT. It codes for CASSLGGSPLHF. V is TRBV12-3 or TRBV12-4 and J is TRBJ1-6; D is unresolved. The CDR3 sequence is 12 residues long. The V end lost 1 base, the J end lost 9 bases, and 4 bases lay between the germline ends.

The chain combines TRBV6-1 with TRBJ1-1, with D perhaps matching TRBD1 (5 bases). Germline lookup yields CDR1 MNHNS and CDR2 SASEGT. CDR3 size: 13 residues. V was pared by 9 bases and J by 3 bases, with 14 bases between. The CDR3 sequence: CASRPRVDTEAFF. The DNA of the CDR3 is TGTGCCAGTCGTCCCAGGGTGGACACTGAAGCTTTCTTT.

This clonotype was observed a single time. The junction does not match germline at one end; this may be a read error. This chain joins TRBV11-3 and TRBJ1-2; weak D call: TRBD1 (6 bases). Per the germline V gene, CDR1 is SGHNT and CDR2 is YENEEA. This CDR3 is 16 amino acids long. CDR3: CASSSLTSGANYGYTF. The CDR3 DNA follows: TGTGCCAGCAGTAGCCTGACCTCGGGGGCTAACTATGGCTACACATTC.

J is TRBJ2-7 and V is TRBV6-2 or TRBV6-3; TRBD1 might be the D (6 bases). V shed 3 bases and J shed 1 base, with 19 bases lying between them. From germline, CDR1 is MNHEY and CDR2 SVGEGT. This CDR3 is built from 17 residues. CDR3 coding DNA: TGTGCCAGCAGTTATTCGGCAGGGGCTAGTTCTTCCTACGAGCAGTACTTC. Translated: CASSYSAGASSSYEQYF.

The gene calls are TRBV20-1 and TRBJ2-1; 8 bases align to TRBD2. Germline CDR1 is DFQATT and CDR2 is SNEGSKA (reference sequence). The CDR3 covers 15 residues. Trimming took 4 bases from V and 6 from J; bases not matched to a gene: 11. The CDR3: CSANPISGMANEQFF. DNA for the CDR3: TGCAGTGCTAACCCGATTAGCGGGATGGCCAATGAGCAGTTCTTC.

The table lists this clonotype with a count of one. V gene TRBV11-3 combines with J gene TRBJ2-1, with a possible D match to TRBD2 (6 bases). V dropped 5 bases and J dropped 6 bases, with 23 bases sitting between them. This CDR3 contains 17 residues. The germline CDR1 and CDR2 sequences are SGHNT and YENEEA. CDR3 nucleotides: TGTGCCAGCAGCACAGGAGGGTACAGGCCGCAGACCAATGAGCAGTTCTTC. It codes for CASSTGGYRPQTNEQFF.

Of note for this clonotype: The junction does not match germline at one end; this may be a read error. The DNA for the CDR3 is TGTACCAGCAGCTTAGAAACAGGGGTAACCTACGAAGAGTACTTC. Protein product: CTSSLETGVTYEEYF. The chain employs TRBV11-2 and TRBJ2-7; 7 nucleotides align to TRBD1. Germline V CDR1 and CDR2: SGHAT, FQNNGV. The length of the CDR3 is 15 residues.